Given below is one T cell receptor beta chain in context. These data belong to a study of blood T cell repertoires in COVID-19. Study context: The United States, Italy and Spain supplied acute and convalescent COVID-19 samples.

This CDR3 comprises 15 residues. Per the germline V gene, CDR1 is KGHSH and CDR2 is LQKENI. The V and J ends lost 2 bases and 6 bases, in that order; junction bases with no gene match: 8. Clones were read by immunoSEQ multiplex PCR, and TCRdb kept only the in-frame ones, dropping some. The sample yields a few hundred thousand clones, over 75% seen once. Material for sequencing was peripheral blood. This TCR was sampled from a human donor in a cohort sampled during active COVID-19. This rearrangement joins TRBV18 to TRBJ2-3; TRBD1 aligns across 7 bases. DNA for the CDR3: TGTGCCAGCTCACCAAGGGGGACAGTCGCCGATACGCAGTATTTT. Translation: CASSPRGTVADTQYF.